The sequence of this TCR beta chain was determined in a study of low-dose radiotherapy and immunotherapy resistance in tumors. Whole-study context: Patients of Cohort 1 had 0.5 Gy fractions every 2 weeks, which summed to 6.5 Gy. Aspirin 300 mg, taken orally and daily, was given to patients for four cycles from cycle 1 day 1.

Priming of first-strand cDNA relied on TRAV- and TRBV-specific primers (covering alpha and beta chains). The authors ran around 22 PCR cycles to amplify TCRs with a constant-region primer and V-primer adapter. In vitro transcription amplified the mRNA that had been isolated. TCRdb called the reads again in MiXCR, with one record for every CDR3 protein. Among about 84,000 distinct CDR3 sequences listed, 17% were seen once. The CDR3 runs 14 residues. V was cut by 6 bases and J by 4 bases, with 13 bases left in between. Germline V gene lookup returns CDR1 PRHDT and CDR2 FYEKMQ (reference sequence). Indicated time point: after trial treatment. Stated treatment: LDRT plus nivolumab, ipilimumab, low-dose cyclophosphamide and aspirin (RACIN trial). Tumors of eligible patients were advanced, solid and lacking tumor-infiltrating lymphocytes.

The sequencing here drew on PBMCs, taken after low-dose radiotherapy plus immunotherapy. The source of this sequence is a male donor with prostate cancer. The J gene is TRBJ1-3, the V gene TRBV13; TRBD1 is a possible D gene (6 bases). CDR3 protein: CASRSTGLGNTIYF. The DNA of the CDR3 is TGTGCCAGCAGATCCACAGGGTTAGGAAACACCATATATTTT.